This section outlines one TCR beta chain sequence together with its context. Data came from immunoSEQ multiplex PCR; TCRdb stores just in-frame clones and leaves some out. This sample has 85,000 to 90,000 clones; approximately 90% occur once, and the top ten carry 1% to 1.3%. This entry is derived from a study of OX40 agonist ivuxolimab in advanced cancers. Turning to the study itself: Ivuxolimab, an antibody acting as an agonist of OX40 (CD134), was used to treat patients. From roughly 20 to 85 years was the age range, with a mean of about 56 years, and about 83% were male.

CDR3 length: 15 residues. V was pared by 1 base and J by 0 bases, with 8 bases between. Germline assignment: CDR1 LNHDA and CDR2 SQIVND (reference sequence). The rearrangement links TRBV19 to TRBJ2-3, with D hard to call. The clonotype comes from an adult with an advanced solid tumor such as melanoma, head and neck, liver or kidney cancer. The sequences come from CD4+ or CD8+ T cells sorted from blood, collected in a trial of the OX40 agonist ivuxolimab. The chain's CDR3 is CASSIALSSTDTQYF. The DNA of the CDR3 is TGTGCCAGTAGTATAGCCCTTTCTAGCACAGATACGCAGTATTTT.